This TCR beta chain was sequenced in a study of early T cells in non-severe SARS-CoV-2 infection. This clonotype came up many times. Germline values: CDR1 KGHDR, CDR2 SFDVKD. V lost 3 bases to trimming and J lost 1 base; unmatched junction nucleotides: 6. The CDR3 is 16 amino acids. One entry per CDR3 protein results from TCRdb running MiXCR on the 5' RACE reads. The top ten hold about 4% of the sample, which has roughly 56,000 distinct CDR3 sequences, over 7% seen once. This sequence originates from an adult who was a healthcare worker with PCR-confirmed SARS-CoV-2 infection or an uninfected control (not recorded which). The sample taken for sequencing was whole blood. This chain links TRBV24-1 with TRBJ2-3, with 7 bases fitting TRBD1. The CDR3 loop reads CATSDRTGRGTDTQYF. CDR3 sequence (DNA): TGTGCCACCAGTGATCGGACAGGCCGGGGCACAGATACGCAGTATTTT.